This TCR beta chain came from a study of blood T cell repertoires in COVID-19. Across the study: Samples of COVID-19 (acute and convalescent) were obtained from the United States, Italy and Spain. Sources were T cells, B-cell-depleted T cells, or PBMCs; the material itself was cDNA or gDNA.

By its share, this clone is medium-sized. Profiling relied on immunoSEQ multiplex PCR, and the TCRdb table lists in-frame clones only, not all of them. The data show about 54,000 clones, with roughly 80% seen just once and about 2% held by the top ten. Unmatched junction bases numbered 0, after V lost 0 bases and J lost 5 bases. This CDR3 is built from 13 residues. Germline V lookup: CDR1 SGHRS, CDR2 YFSETQ. This sequence was found in a woman aged 60-75 years with acute or convalescent COVID-19. The J gene is TRBJ2-7, the V gene TRBV5-1; TRBD1 matches 9 bases. Specimen: peripheral blood. CDR3 sequence reads: CASSLGDRDEQYF. In DNA form, the CDR3 reads TGCGCCAGCAGCTTGGGGGACAGGGACGAGCAGTACTTC.